This TCR delta chain was observed in a study of gamma-delta chains in newborns, infants, children. Study-level information: Microbial exposure reportedly drives polyclonal innate γδ T cell expansion after birth.

This clone was detected a few times. A read error likely explains why the TCRdb protein, taken from a much larger clone, differs from this DNA's translation at residue 14; the protein shown is translated from the DNA. TCRdb ran CATT on the reads. The sample carries 5,800 or so delta-chain clones, roughly 0.41% recorded once. The receptor was isolated from a child who was a newborn, infant or young child, either healthy, febrile or measles-vaccinated (not recorded which). The source material was blood.

CDR3 protein: CACDSTGSSWDTRRMFF. The CDR3 DNA is TGTGCCTGTGACAGTACTGGGAGCTCCTGGGACACCCGACGGATGTTTTTC. The rearrangement joins TRDV2 to TRDJ3; possibly TRDD3 for D (6 bases). Germline V CDR1 and CDR2: GEAIGNYY, EKD. The CDR3 covers 17 residues.